This TCR beta chain came from a study of blood T cells in healthy people across ages. Whole-study results and caveats: Long-lived donors had more naive CD4+ cells and higher diversity than aged donors. Naive T cell percentage strongly correlated with TCR beta diversity.

There were healthy Caucasian individuals from Russia, aged 6 to 90, serving as donors. For the second PCR, which ran for roughly 7 to 11 cycles, a sample-barcoded 5' primer and a J-beta primer mix were used. A 12-random-nucleotide template-switch adaptor tagged each cDNA molecule. TCRdb analysed the 5' RACE reads with MiXCR anew, one entry per CDR3 protein. In the table there are fewer than 2,000,000 distinct CDR3 sequences, around 42% of which are singletons. A note on this clonotype: As yet, its antigen is unknown.

Sequencing used blood. The receptor was derived from a human donor in good health.

Here the CDR3 DNA reads TGTGCCAGCAGCCAAGATTTAGTCCTCGAAGGGGAGACCCAGTACTTC. This codes for CASSQDLVLEGETQYF. This chain connects TRBV3-1 to TRBJ2-5; D not certain. This CDR3 is built from 16 residues. CDR1 and CDR2 (germline): LGHDT, YNNKEL (reference sequence). The V and J ends lost 0 bases and 5 bases respectively, with 16 bases between them.